The next 5 T cell receptor beta chains were all read from a single sample in a study of T cell repertoires in cytomegalovirus infection (dated by TCRdb to between 2018 and 2021). Reads for this sample came from an Illumina HiSeq 1500. The public reads were reprocessed in TCRdb via fastp at Q25 and MiXCR, keeping in-frame beta chains. Under each unique CDR3 protein, matching rows form one entry showing the most common genes and DNA. Present in this sample are around 570,000 distinct CDR3 sequences, roughly 43% of which were seen just once. 48% of the sample rests with the top ten. Their cognate antigens are unknown. The treatment or condition label, as the study defines it: in vitro stimulation with specific CMV peptide epitopes to enrich CMV-specific T cells. Here the sequenced sample was cultured PBMCs, taken from culture after CMV antigen stimulation. The receptors stem from a human donor in good health (CMV status not recorded). Some clones in this sample may be carry-over from other donors' samples.

The chain carries TRBV7-2 and TRBJ2-1; no clear D gene. The germline V gene has CDR1 SGHTA and CDR2 FQGNSA. The CDR3 covers 12 residues. Trimming pared 5 bases from V and 3 bases from J, leaving 5 bases between. The CDR3 loop is CASSMNYNEQFF. The CDR3 DNA is TGTGCCAGCAGCATGAACTACAATGAGCAGTTCTTC.

The chain joins TRBV7-8 to TRBJ2-7; possibly TRBD1 for D (5 bases). Germline V lookup: CDR1 SGHVS, CDR2 FQNEAQ. The CDR3 sequence is 15 residues long. Trimming shortened V by 4 bases and J by 4 bases, and 17 bases separated the two germline ends. CDR3 residues: CASSSPTMGRYEQYF. Here the CDR3 DNA reads TGTGCCAGCAGCTCCCCGACGATGGGGCGGTACGAGCAGTACTTC. Full variable domain (missing parts from reference TRBV7-8 and TRBJ2-7): GAGVSQSPRYKVAKRGQDVALRCDPISGHVSLFWYQQALGQGPEFLTYFQNEAQLDKSGLPSDRFFAERPEGSVSTLKIQRTQQEDSAVYLCASSSPTMGRYEQYFGPGTRLTVT.

The V call is TRBV28, the J call TRBJ2-1; 7 bases map to TRBD2. The CDR3 has 15 residues. Germline V gene sequence: CDR1 MDHEN, CDR2 SYDVKM. The junction had 7 bases not matched to a gene; V was cut back by 1 base and J by 7 bases. The CDR3 here is CASSLSVGGNNEQFF. In DNA, the CDR3 is TGTGCCAGCAGTTTATCGGTGGGGGGGAATAATGAGCAGTTCTTC.

This clonotype was observed a few times. The rearrangement uses TRBV12-3 or TRBV12-4 and TRBJ2-7, with a tentative D call TRBD2 (6 bases). This CDR3 contains 15 residues. Trimming cost V 5 bases and J 0 bases, with 14 bases left between them. DNA for the CDR3: TGTGCCAGCAGTCTCAGGGACGGGAGCTCCTACGAGCAGTACTTC. Its protein product is CASSLRDGSSYEQYF.

This clonotype was counted a few times. This rearrangement joins TRBV6-5 to TRBJ2-1; a possible D gene is TRBD1 (5 bases). Between the trimmed V and J ends, which lost 0 bases and 6 bases, there was a span of 12 bases. There are 15 residues in the CDR3. The germline V gene has CDR1 MNHEY and CDR2 SVGAGI. DNA of the CDR3: TGTGCCAGCAGTTACTCCCAGGGATCTAGCAATGAGCAGTTCTTC. Translation: CASSYSQGSSNEQFF.